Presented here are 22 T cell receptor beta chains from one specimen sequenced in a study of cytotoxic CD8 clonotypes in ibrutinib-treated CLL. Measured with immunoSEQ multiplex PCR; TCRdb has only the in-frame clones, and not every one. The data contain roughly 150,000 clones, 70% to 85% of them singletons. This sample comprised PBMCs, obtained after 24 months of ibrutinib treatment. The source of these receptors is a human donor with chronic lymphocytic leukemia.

The CDR3 DNA is TGTGCCAGTAGTATAGATTGGCGGACCCAGTACTTC. Amino acid sequence: CASSIDWRTQYF. J is TRBJ2-5 and V is TRBV19; unclear D gene. CDR1 LNHDA and CDR2 SQIVND come from the germline V gene (reference sequence). This CDR3 has 12 residues. The germline V and J ends were trimmed by 0 bases and 7 bases, with 6 bases remaining between them.

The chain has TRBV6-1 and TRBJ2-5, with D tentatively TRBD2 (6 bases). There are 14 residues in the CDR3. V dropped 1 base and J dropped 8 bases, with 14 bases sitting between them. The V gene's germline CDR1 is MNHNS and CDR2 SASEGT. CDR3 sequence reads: CASSEVAATRTQYF. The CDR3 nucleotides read TGTGCCAGCAGTGAAGTAGCGGCTACTCGTACCCAGTACTTC.

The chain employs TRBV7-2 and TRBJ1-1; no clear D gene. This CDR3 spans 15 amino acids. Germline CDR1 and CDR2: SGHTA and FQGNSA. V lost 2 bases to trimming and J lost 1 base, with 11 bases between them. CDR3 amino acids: CASSLWFSGNTEAFF. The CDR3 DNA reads TGTGCCAGCAGCTTATGGTTCAGCGGGAACACTGAAGCTTTCTTT.

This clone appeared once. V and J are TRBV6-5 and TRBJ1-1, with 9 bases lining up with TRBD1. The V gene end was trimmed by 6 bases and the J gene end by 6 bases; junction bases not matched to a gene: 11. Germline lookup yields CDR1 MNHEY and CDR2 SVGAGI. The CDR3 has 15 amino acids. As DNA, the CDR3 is TGTGCCAGCAGGGTCGGACAGGGGTCGGTCCCTGAAGCTTTCTTT. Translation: CASRVGQGSVPEAFF.

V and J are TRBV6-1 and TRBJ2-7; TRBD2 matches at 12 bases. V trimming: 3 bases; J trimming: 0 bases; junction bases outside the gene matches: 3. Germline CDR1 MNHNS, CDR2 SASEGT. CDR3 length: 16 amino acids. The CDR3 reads CASSDLAGGSSYEQYF. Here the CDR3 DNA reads TGTGCCAGCAGTGATCTAGCGGGAGGGAGCTCCTACGAGCAGTACTTC.

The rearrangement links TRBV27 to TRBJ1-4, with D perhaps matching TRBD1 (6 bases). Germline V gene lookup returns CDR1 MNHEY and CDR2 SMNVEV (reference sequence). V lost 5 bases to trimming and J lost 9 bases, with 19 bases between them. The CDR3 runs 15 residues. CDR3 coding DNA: TGTGCCAGCAGTCCACCCAGGGGACCGCGGAAAAAACTGTTTTTT. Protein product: CASSPPRGPRKKLFF.

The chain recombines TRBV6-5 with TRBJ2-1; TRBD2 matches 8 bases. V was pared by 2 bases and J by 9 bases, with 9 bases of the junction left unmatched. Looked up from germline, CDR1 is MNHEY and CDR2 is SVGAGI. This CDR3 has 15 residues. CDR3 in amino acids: CASSYAGGRMSEQFF. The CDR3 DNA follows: TGTGCCAGCAGTTACGCGGGAGGACGGATGAGTGAGCAGTTCTTC.

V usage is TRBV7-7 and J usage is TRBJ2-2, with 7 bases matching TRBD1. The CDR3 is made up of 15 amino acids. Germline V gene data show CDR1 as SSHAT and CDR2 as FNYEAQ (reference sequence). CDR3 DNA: TGTGCTAGCTCTCAAGGGGCAGGGGGAACCGGGGAGCTGTTTTTT. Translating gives CASSQGAGGTGELFF.

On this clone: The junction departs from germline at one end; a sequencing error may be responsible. As DNA, the CDR3 is TGTGCTAGCAGCTGGCTAGCGGGATCAGAGGAGACCCAGTACTTC. Translated, it gives CASSWLAGSEETQYF. The chain links TRBV7-7 to TRBJ2-5; TRBD2 matches at 9 bases. Germline lookup yields CDR1 SSHAT and CDR2 FNYEAQ (reference sequence). This CDR3 region has 15 residues.

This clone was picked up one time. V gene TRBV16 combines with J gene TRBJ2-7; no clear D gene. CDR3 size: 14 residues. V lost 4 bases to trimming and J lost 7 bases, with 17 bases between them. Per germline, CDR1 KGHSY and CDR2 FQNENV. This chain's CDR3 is CASSRWAMNREQYF. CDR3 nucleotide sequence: TGTGCCAGCAGCCGATGGGCCATGAATAGGGAGCAGTACTTC.

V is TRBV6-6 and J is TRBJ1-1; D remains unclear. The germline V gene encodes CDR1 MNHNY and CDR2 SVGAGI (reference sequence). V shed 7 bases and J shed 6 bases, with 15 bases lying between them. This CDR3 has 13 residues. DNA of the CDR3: TGTGCCAGCAAAACGTTAGGTGTGGCTGAAGCTTTCTTT. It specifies CASKTLGVAEAFF.

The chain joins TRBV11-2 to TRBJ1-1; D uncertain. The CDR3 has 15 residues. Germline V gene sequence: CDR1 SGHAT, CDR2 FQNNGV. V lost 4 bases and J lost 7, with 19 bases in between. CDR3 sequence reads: CASSSNHGPLGEAFF. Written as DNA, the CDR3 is TGTGCCAGCAGCTCGAACCATGGGCCTTTAGGTGAAGCTTTCTTT.

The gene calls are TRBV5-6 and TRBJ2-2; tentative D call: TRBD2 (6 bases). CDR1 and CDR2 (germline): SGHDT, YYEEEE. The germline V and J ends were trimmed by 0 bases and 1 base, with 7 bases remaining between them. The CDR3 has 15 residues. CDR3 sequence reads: CASSLGGVNTGELFF. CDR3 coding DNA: TGTGCCAGCAGCTTGGGCGGGGTGAACACCGGGGAGCTGTTTTTT.

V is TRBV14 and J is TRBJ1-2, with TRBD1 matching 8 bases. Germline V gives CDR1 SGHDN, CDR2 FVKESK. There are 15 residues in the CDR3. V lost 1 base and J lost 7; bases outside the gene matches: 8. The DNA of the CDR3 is TGTGCCAGCAGCCAAGGGATGCAGGGGGCGGTTGGCTACACCTTC. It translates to CASSQGMQGAVGYTF.

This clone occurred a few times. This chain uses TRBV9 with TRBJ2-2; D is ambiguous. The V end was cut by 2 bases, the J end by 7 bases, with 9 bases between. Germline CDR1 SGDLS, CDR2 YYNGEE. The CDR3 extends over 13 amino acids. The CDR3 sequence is CASSVRWGGELFF. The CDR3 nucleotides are TGTGCCAGCAGCGTTCGCTGGGGCGGGGAGCTGTTTTTT.

CDR3 DNA sequence: TGCGCCAGCAGCTTGGTTGATATGGGCCTCACGGGTGGCTACACCTTC. Translation gives CASSLVDMGLTGGYTF. J is TRBJ1-2 and V is TRBV5-1, with D unresolved. Germline V CDR1 and CDR2: SGHRS, YFSETQ. Trimming stripped 0 bases from V and 7 bases from J, with 19 bases between. The CDR3 consists of 16 residues. The variable domain in full, completed from reference TRBV5-1 and TRBJ1-2, reads KAGVTQTPRYLIKTRGQQVTLSCSPISGHRSVSWYQQTPGQGLQFLFEYFSETQRNKGNFPGRFSGRQFSNSRSEMNVSTLELGDSALYLCASSLVDMGLTGGYTFGSGTRLTVV.

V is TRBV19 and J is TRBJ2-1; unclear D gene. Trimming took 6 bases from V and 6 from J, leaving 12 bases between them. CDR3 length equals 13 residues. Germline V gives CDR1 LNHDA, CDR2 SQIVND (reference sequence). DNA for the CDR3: TGTGCCAGTAGGGTCCTCGGTCTCAATGAGCAGTTCTTC. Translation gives CASRVLGLNEQFF.

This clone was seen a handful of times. Here the CDR3 reads CASRGRQDYEQYF. In DNA form, the CDR3 reads TGTGCCAGTCGAGGGAGACAGGACTACGAGCAGTACTTC. The chain is built from TRBV6-1 and TRBJ2-7; D might be TRBD1 (6 bases). The V gene's germline CDR1 is MNHNS and CDR2 SASEGT. Trimming removed 9 bases from V and 3 bases from J, with 15 bases in between. The length of the CDR3 is 13 residues.

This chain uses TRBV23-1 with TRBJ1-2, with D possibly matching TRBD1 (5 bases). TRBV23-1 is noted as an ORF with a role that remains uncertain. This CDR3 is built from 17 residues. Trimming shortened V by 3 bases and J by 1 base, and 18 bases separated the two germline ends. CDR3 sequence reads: CASSHPLRRGVNYGYTF. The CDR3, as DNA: TGCGCCAGCAGTCACCCACTCCGGAGGGGAGTTAACTATGGCTACACCTTC.

CDR3 amino acids: CASSPGQGANNEQFF. DNA of the CDR3: TGTGCCAGCAGCCCAGGACAGGGGGCGAACAATGAGCAGTTCTTC. The V call is TRBV5-4, the J call TRBJ2-1; 11 bases agree with TRBD1. V trimming: 4 bases; J trimming: 5 bases; junction bases outside the gene matches: 5. The CDR3 covers 15 residues. Per the germline V gene, CDR1 is SGHNT and CDR2 is YYREEE (reference sequence).

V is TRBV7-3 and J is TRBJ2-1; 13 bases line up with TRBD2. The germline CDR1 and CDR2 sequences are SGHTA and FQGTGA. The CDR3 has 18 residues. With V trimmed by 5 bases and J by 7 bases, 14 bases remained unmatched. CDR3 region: CASSPGEWTSGRLNEQFF. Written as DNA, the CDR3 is TGTGCCAGCAGCCCCGGAGAATGGACTAGCGGGAGACTGAATGAGCAGTTCTTC.

The CDR3 is CASSVDPLGQSNTEAFF. CDR3 sequence (DNA): TGCGCCAGCAGTGTTGACCCCCTAGGGCAGTCGAACACTGAAGCTTTCTTT. V and J are TRBV5-1 and TRBJ1-1; D unresolved. V dropped 5 bases and J dropped 1 base, with 21 bases sitting between them. This CDR3 is built from 17 residues. Looked up from germline, CDR1 is SGHRS and CDR2 is YFSETQ.